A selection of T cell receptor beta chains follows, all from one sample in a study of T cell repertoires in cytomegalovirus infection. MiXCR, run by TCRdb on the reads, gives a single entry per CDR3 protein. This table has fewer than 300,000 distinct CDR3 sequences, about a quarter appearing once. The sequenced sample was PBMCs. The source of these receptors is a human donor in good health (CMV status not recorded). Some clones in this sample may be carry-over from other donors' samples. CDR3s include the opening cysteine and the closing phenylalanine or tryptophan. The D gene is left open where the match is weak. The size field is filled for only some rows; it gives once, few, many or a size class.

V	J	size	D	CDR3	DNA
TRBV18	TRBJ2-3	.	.	CASSPGHLDTQYF	TGTGCCAGCTCACCTGGACACTTAGATACGCAGTATTTT
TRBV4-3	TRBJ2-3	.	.	CASSQNSGASTDTQYF	TGCGCCAGTAGCCAAAACAGCGGTGCTAGCACAGATACGCAGTATTTT
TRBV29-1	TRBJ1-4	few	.	CSVEGAGTKKLFF	TGCAGCGTTGAAGGGGCAGGGACAAAAAAACTGTTTTTT
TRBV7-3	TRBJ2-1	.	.	CASSRGLSYNEQFF	TGTGCCAGCAGTCGGGGTCTCTCCTACAATGAGCAGTTCTTC
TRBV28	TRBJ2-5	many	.	CATQRGFQETQYF	TGTGCCACCCAACGGGGTTTCCAAGAGACCCAGTACTTC
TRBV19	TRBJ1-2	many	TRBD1	CASTTHGGQATNYGYTF	TGTGCCAGTACCACACATGGGGGACAGGCGACTAACTATGGCTACACCTTC
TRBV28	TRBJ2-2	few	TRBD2	CASSFLPGGGWNTGELFF	TGTGCCAGCAGTTTCCTTCCGGGGGGAGGGTGGAACACCGGGGAGCTGTTTTTT
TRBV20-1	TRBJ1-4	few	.	CSARGPATNEKLFF	TGCAGTGCTAGAGGCCCTGCAACTAATGAAAAACTGTTTTTT
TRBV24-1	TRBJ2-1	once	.	CATSDEVGVQFF	TGTGCCACCAGTGATGAGGTGGGAGTGCAGTTCTTC
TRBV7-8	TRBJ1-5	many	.	CASSLAASGTPSNQPQHF	TGTGCCAGCAGCTTAGCTGCATCCGGGACACCTAGCAATCAGCCCCAGCATTTT
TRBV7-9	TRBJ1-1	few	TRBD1	CASSLEGTANTEAFF	TGTGCCAGCAGCTTAGAGGGGACAGCGAACACTGAAGCTTTCTTT
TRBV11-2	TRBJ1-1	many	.	CASSFGRNVGVRTEAFF	TGTGCCAGCAGCTTCGGCCGAAATGTAGGGGTTCGGACTGAAGCTTTCTTT
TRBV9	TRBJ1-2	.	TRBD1	CASSQGGQGISGYTF	TGTGCCAGCAGCCAGGGGGGACAGGGAATCTCTGGCTACACCTTC
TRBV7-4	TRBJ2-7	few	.	CASSSGKTHYEQYF	TGTGCCAGCAGCTCCGGAAAGACCCACTACGAGCAGTACTTC
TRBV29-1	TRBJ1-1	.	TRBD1	CSGKTGFGNTEAFF	TGCAGCGGCAAGACAGGGTTTGGGAACACTGAAGCTTTCTTT
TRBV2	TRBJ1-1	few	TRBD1	CASSPRGQGHFRDTEAFF	TGTGCCAGCAGTCCCCGGGGACAGGGTCACTTCAGGGACACTGAAGCTTTCTTT
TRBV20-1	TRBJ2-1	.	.	CSASIGSGYNEQFF	TGCAGTGCTAGTATCGGGAGCGGCTACAATGAGCAGTTCTTC
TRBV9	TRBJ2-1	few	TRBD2	CASSPRLAGVLSYNEQFF	TGTGCCAGCAGCCCCCGCCTAGCGGGAGTGCTCTCCTACAATGAGCAGTTCTTC
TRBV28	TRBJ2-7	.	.	CASSNSGPLREQYF	TGTGCCAGCAGTAATTCGGGACCCCTGAGAGAGCAGTACTTC
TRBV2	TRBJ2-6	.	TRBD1	CASSGDSSGANVLTF	TGTGCCAGCAGCGGGGACAGCTCTGGGGCCAACGTCCTGACTTTC
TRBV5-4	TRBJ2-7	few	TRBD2	CASRTSGSPYEQYF	TGTGCCAGCAGGACTAGCGGGAGTCCCTACGAGCAGTACTTC
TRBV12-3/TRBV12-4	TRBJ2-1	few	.	CASSLSSVNHNEQFF	TGTGCCAGCAGTTTGTCTAGCGTAAATCACAATGAGCAGTTCTTC
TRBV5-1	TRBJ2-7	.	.	CASSFGRQVPYEQYF	TGCGCCAGCAGCTTTGGCAGGCAGGTGCCCTACGAGCAGTACTTC
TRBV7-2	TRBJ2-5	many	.	CASSLGPQETQYF	TGTGCCAGCAGCTTAGGGCCCCAAGAGACCCAGTACTTC
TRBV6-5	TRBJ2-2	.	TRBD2	CASRAGENTGELFF	TGTGCCAGCAGGGCGGGGGAGAACACCGGGGAGCTGTTTTTT
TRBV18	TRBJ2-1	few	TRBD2	CASSQLAGGRHGEQFF	TGTGCCAGCTCACAATTAGCGGGAGGACGCCACGGTGAGCAGTTCTTC
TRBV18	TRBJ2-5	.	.	CASSEVAQETQYF	TGTGCCAGCTCGGAGGTGGCGCAAGAGACCCAGTACTTC
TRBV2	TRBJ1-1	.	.	CASSVWGTNTEAFF	TGTGCCAGCAGTGTGTGGGGAACGAACACTGAAGCTTTCTTT
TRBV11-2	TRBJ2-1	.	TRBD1	CASSTRQGYNEQFF	TGTGCCAGCAGCACACGACAGGGTTACAATGAGCAGTTCTTC
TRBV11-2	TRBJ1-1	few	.	CASSFHLQNTEAFF	TGTGCCAGCAGCTTTCATCTGCAGAACACTGAAGCTTTCTTT
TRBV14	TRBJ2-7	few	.	CASSQEALYEQYF	TGTGCCAGCAGCCAAGAAGCATTATACGAGCAGTACTTC
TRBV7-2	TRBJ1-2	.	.	CASSLAVGQPTNYGYTF	TGTGCCAGCAGCTTAGCGGTGGGGCAGCCTACTAACTATGGCTACACCTTC
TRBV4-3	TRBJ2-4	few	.	CASSQQTQNIQYF	TGCGCCAGCAGCCAACAGACACAAAACATTCAGTACTTC
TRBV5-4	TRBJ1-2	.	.	CASSGSRGGRDYGYTF	TGTGCCAGCAGCGGGAGCAGGGGAGGGAGGGACTATGGCTACACCTTC
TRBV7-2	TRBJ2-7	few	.	CASSLLGRLGEQYF	TGTGCCAGCAGCCTACTCGGTCGGCTTGGCGAGCAGTACTTC
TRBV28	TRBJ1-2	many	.	CASTMSSGRGESSYTF	TGTGCCAGCACCATGAGTTCGGGCAGGGGAGAATCGAGCTACACCTTC
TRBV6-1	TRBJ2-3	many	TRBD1	CASSDTGASTDTQYF	TGTGCCAGCAGTGACACAGGGGCAAGCACAGATACGCAGTATTTT
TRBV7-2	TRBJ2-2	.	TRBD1	CASSLRTGNTGELFF	TGTGCCAGCAGCTTACGGACAGGAAACACCGGGGAGCTGTTTTTT
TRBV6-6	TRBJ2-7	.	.	CASARDDSYEQYF	TGTGCCAGCGCTCGGGACGACTCCTACGAGCAGTACTTC
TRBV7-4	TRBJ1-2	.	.	CASSSGLDNRYGYTF	TGTGCCAGCAGCTCCGGACTGGATAATCGCTATGGCTACACCTTC
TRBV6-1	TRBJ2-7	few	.	CASSEVWAAYEQYF	TGTGCCAGCAGTGAAGTGTGGGCAGCCTACGAGCAGTACTTC
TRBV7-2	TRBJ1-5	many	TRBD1	CASSLGQGNNQPQHF	TGTGCCAGCAGCTTGGGACAGGGGAACAATCAGCCCCAGCATTTT
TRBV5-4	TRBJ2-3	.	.	CASSPAGTSIPSTDTQYF	TGTGCCAGCAGCCCGGCCGGGACTTCAATTCCTAGCACAGATACGCAGTATTTT
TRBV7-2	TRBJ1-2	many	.	CASSPHEGYGYTF	TGTGCCAGCAGCCCTCACGAGGGGTATGGCTACACCTTC
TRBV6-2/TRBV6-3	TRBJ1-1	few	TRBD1	CASSYAVGTGIEAFF	TGTGCCAGCAGTTACGCGGTCGGGACAGGGATTGAAGCTTTCTTT
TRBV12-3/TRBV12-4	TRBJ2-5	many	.	CASSLEERGGETQYF	TGTGCCAGCAGTTTAGAGGAAAGGGGTGGAGAGACCCAGTACTTC
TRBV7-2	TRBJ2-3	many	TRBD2	CASSFQGGRPQDTQYF	TGTGCCAGCAGCTTTCAGGGCGGGAGGCCCCAAGATACGCAGTATTTT
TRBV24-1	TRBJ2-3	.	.	CATSDPRTASMDTQYF	TGTGCCACCAGTGATCCAAGGACTGCCTCTATGGATACGCAGTATTTT
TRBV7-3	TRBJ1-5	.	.	CASSTEYSNQPQHF	TGTGCCAGCAGCACCGAATATAGCAATCAGCCCCAGCATTTT
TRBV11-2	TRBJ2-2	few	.	CASSLPRGGRPTGELFF	TGTGCCAGCAGCTTACCCAGGGGGGGAAGACCCACCGGGGAGCTGTTTTTT
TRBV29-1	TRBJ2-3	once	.	CSVIGLAATDTQYF	TGCAGCGTTATCGGACTTGCGGCCACAGATACGCAGTATTTT
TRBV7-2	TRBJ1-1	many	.	CASSLGSFGAEAFF	TGTGCCAGCAGCTTAGGATCGTTCGGGGCTGAAGCTTTCTTT
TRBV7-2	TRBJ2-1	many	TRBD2	CASSPLGLAGGYNEQFF	TGTGCCAGCAGCCCCCTGGGACTAGCGGGGGGGTACAATGAGCAGTTCTTC
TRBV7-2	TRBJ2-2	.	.	CASSLALWDTGELFF	TGTGCCAGCAGCTTAGCGCTCTGGGACACCGGGGAGCTGTTTTTT
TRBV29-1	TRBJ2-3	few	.	CSVVRGSADTQYF	TGCAGCGTTGTGCGAGGGTCTGCAGATACGCAGTATTTT
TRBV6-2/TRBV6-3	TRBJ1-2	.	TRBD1	CASSKPPQGLGNYGYTF	TGTGCCAGCAGCAAACCCCCACAGGGGCTGGGCAACTATGGCTACACCTTC